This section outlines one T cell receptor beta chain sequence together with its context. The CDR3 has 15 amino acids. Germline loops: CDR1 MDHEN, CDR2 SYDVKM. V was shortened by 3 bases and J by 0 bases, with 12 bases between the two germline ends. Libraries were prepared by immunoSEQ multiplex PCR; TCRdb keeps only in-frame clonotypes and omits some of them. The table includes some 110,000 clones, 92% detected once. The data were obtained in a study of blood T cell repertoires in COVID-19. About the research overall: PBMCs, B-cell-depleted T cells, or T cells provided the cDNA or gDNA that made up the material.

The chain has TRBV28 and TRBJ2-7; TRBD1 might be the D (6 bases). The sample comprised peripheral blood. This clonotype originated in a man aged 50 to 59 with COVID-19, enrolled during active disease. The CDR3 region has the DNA TGTGCCAGCAGTTTGCCCAGGGGCCTCTCCTACGAGCAGTACTTC. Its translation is CASSLPRGLSYEQYF.